Sequencing of this TCR beta chain was carried out in a study of tumor-infiltrating lymphocytes in primary liver carcinoma. Looking at the study overall: Subjects consisted of male and female patients aged 30 to 69 years.

This CDR3 region has 14 residues. Germline CDR1 SGHDT, CDR2 YYEEEE. Notes on this clonotype: Its specificity is not known. One junction end disagrees with the germline gene, perhaps due to a read error.

From unsorted bulk tissue weighing about 20-32 mg, DNA and RNA were co-extracted. The study, taken as a whole, reports: Overlap between tumor regions exceeded overlap of tumor with adjacent tissue or blood. Against blood, tumors held a significantly higher top-250-clone fraction (p = 0.039).

From around 500 ng of total RNA, TCR beta-specific cDNA was reverse-transcribed using a constant-region primer. The TCR beta library was amplified through three nested multiplex PCR rounds in a modified ARM-PCR procedure. TRBV1-TRBV30 forward and Cbeta reverse primers drove the first two roughly 10-cycle rounds. MiXCR was run by TCRdb on the multiplex PCR reads, yielding one entry per CDR3 protein. The sample yields 47,000 or so distinct CDR3 sequences, 70% to 85% seen once. The chain combines TRBV5-6 with TRBJ2-7; perhaps D is TRBD1 or TRBD2 (5 bases each). This receptor was taken from a middle-aged man with primary liver carcinoma and hepatitis B virus infection. Sequences were obtained from liver tumor tissue from sampling region 3. Subset specified: tumor region T3, left-lateral pole. The CDR3 DNA reads TGTGCCTGCAGCTGGGGGACGGTTTCCTACGAGCAGTACTTC. It encodes CACSWGTVSYEQYF.